These 24 T cell receptor beta chains originate from one sample sequenced in a study of shared clonotypes between healthy human individuals. Sequenced by immunoSEQ multiplex PCR; TCRdb stores in-frame clones only, minus some. The sample lists roughly 2.2 million clones; 92% were seen once. The sample taken for sequencing was naive CD4+ T cells from PBMCs. Subset specified: CD45RA+ positively selected. These receptors originate from a man aged 18 to 29 in good health. Some clones in this sample may be carry-over from other donors' samples.

V gene TRBV27 combines with J gene TRBJ2-7; 7 bases agree with TRBD2. This CDR3 is 15 amino acids long. Germline V lookup: CDR1 MNHEY, CDR2 SMNVEV (reference sequence). Trimming took 5 bases from V and 2 from J; bases not matched to a gene: 9. The CDR3 coding sequence is TGTGCCAGCAGTACCCACCGGGACTACACCTACGAGCAGTACTTC. Translating it yields CASSTHRDYTYEQYF.

In the case of this clone: The sample holds other DNA sequences that translate to the same CDR3. The rearrangement uses TRBV2 and TRBJ1-3; D is unclear. CDR1 and CDR2 (germline): SNHLY, FYNNEI. The CDR3 spans 11 residues. V was clipped by 5 bases and J by 4 bases, with 3 bases between them. CDR3 nucleotides: TGTGCCAGCAGTTTGGGAAACACCATATATTTT. This codes for CASSLGNTIYF.

The rearrangement joins TRBV5-1 to TRBJ2-1, with TRBD1 matching over 9 bases. Losses at the gene ends were 0 bases for V and 5 bases for J; bases not matched to a gene: 6. This CDR3 has 16 amino acids. Germline-derived CDR1 and CDR2 are SGHRS and YFSETQ. In DNA form, the CDR3 reads TGCGCCAGCAGCTTGGGTGAAACAGGGGGCCACAATGAGCAGTTCTTC. As protein: CASSLGETGGHNEQFF.

The chain employs TRBV5-6 and TRBJ1-1; D call uncertain. Germline-derived CDR1 and CDR2 are SGHDT and YYEEEE. The CDR3 contains 15 residues. Trimming left V 0 bases short and J 0 bases short, with 9 bases between. CDR3 sequence reads: CASSLVGNMNTEAFF. CDR3 DNA sequence: TGTGCCAGCAGCTTGGTGGGCAACATGAACACTGAAGCTTTCTTT.

This clone came up once. The genes are TRBV7-8 and TRBJ2-4; D might be TRBD1 (5 bases). V lost 7 bases to trimming and J lost 10 bases, with 17 bases between them. Germline V gives CDR1 SGHVS, CDR2 FQNEAQ. The length of the CDR3 is 13 residues. CDR3 sequence (DNA): TGTGCCAGCACCCCTGGGGCAGGACCTATTCAGTACTTC. Translation gives CASTPGAGPIQYF.

The chain carries TRBV5-1 and TRBJ2-7; D gene unclear. CDR1 and CDR2 (germline): SGHRS, YFSETQ. Deletions cut 2 bases from V and 2 bases from J, with 8 bases between. The CDR3 has 13 amino acids. CDR3 amino acids: CASSLTYPYEQYF. CDR3 sequence (DNA): TGCGCCAGCAGCTTAACGTACCCCTACGAGCAGTACTTC.

The gene calls are TRBV5-1 and TRBJ2-3; D tentatively fits TRBD1 or TRBD2 (6 bases each). The CDR3 extends over 15 amino acids. Germline V lookup: CDR1 SGHRS, CDR2 YFSETQ. V gave up 4 bases and J gave up 0 bases, with 12 bases separating them. CDR3 in amino acids: CASSAGHISTDTQYF. As DNA, the CDR3 is TGCGCCAGCAGCGCGGGACACATTAGCACAGATACGCAGTATTTT.

V and J are TRBV6-5 and TRBJ1-2, with TRBD1 matching over 11 bases. This CDR3 spans 14 amino acids. Trimming cost V 6 bases and J 10 bases; bases outside gene matches: 10. Germline CDR1 is MNHEY and CDR2 is SVGAGI. The CDR3 spells CASSPDRGRTTYTF. CDR3 DNA: TGTGCCAGCAGCCCGGACAGGGGGCGTACGACCTACACCTTC.

This rearrangement joins TRBV28 to TRBJ2-5; 11 bases line up with TRBD2. J gave up 5 bases and V 7 bases, and 9 bases lay outside the gene matches. The CDR3 length is 15 residues. The germline gives CDR1 MDHEN, CDR2 SYDVKM. In nucleotides, the CDR3 is TGTGCCAGCAACGTCGGGGGACTAGCGGTGGAGACCCAGTACTTC. Its protein is CASNVGGLAVETQYF.

The chain links TRBV4-1 to TRBJ2-4; D might be TRBD2 (5 bases). The germline gives CDR1 MGHRA, CDR2 YSYEKL. The V and J ends lost 5 bases and 7 bases respectively, with 27 bases between them. This CDR3 has 18 residues. CDR3 DNA sequence: TGCGCCAGCAGCTCCCGAGCGATGGGCGGCCCCTGGGAGAACATTCAGTACTTC. Its protein is CASSSRAMGGPWENIQYF.

The genes are TRBV6-5 and TRBJ2-7, with a tentative D call TRBD2 (5 bases). The V gene lost 6 bases and the J gene lost 2 bases, with 8 bases spanning the gap. Germline loops: CDR1 MNHEY, CDR2 SVGAGI. This CDR3 spans 12 amino acids. CDR3 loop: CASRGETYEQYF. CDR3 in DNA: TGTGCCAGCAGGGGAGAGACCTACGAGCAGTACTTC.

The chain employs TRBV5-1 and TRBJ2-3; 9 bases are a match to TRBD2. Per the germline V gene, CDR1 is SGHRS and CDR2 is YFSETQ. Unmatched junction bases numbered 6, after V lost 5 bases and J lost 2 bases. The CDR3 loop spans 15 amino acids. The CDR3 nucleotides read TGCGCCAGCAGACTGGGCGGGAGGGACACAGATACGCAGTATTTT. Translation: CASRLGGRDTDTQYF.

The V and J genes are TRBV5-1 and TRBJ1-1; D not certain. The germline V gene encodes CDR1 SGHRS and CDR2 YFSETQ. Trimming shortened V by 0 bases and J by 0 bases, and 9 bases separated the two germline ends. CDR3 size: 15 residues. The CDR3 spells CASSLGGPMNTEAFF. Here the CDR3 DNA reads TGCGCCAGCAGCTTGGGTGGGCCTATGAACACTGAAGCTTTCTTT. The full variable domain, its missing parts supplied by reference TRBV5-1 and TRBJ1-1, is KAGVTQTPRYLIKTRGQQVTLSCSPISGHRSVSWYQQTPGQGLQFLFEYFSETQRNKGNFPGRFSGRQFSNSRSEMNVSTLELGDSALYLCASSLGGPMNTEAFFGQGTRLTVV.

The CDR3 is CASSSLDRQETQYF. The DNA of the CDR3 is TGTGCCAGCAGCTCCTTGGACAGACAAGAGACCCAGTACTTC. J is TRBJ2-5 and V is TRBV5-8; D perhaps matches TRBD1 (6 bases). Germline V lookup: CDR1 SGHTS, CDR2 YDEGEE. The CDR3 sequence is 14 residues long. Trimming took off 3 bases at V and 2 bases at J, with 11 bases between the two ends.

A note on this clone: Different DNA sequences within this sample yield the same CDR3. The rearrangement uses TRBV6-1 and TRBJ2-7; D not resolved. This CDR3 has 11 amino acids. Germline V gives CDR1 MNHNS, CDR2 SASEGT. V was cut by 4 bases and J by 3 bases, with 4 bases left in between. As DNA, the CDR3 is TGTGCCAGCAGTGCAAACTACGAGCAGTACTTC. The encoded protein is CASSANYEQYF.

The CDR3 here is CASSRAEGALGQPQHF. The DNA of the CDR3 is TGTGCCAGCAGCCGAGCCGAGGGGGCGTTAGGGCAGCCCCAGCATTTT. The genes are TRBV9 and TRBJ1-5, with 7 bases aligning to TRBD1. The CDR3 spans 16 residues. Germline V lookup: CDR1 SGDLS, CDR2 YYNGEE. The J segment lost 7 bases and the V segment lost 4 bases, leaving 14 bases of the junction unmatched.

This chain connects TRBV5-1 to TRBJ2-3; D perhaps matches TRBD1 (6 bases). V was trimmed by 4 bases and J by 6 bases, leaving 15 bases between them. This CDR3 is 14 amino acids long. Germline CDR1 SGHRS, CDR2 YFSETQ. This CDR3 reads CASSPDSPGDTQYF. CDR3 nucleotide sequence: TGCGCCAGCAGCCCGGACAGTCCAGGGGATACGCAGTATTTT.

V gene TRBV5-4 combines with J gene TRBJ1-4, with D unclear. Trimming stripped 0 bases from V and 4 bases from J, with 10 bases between. This CDR3 region has 15 residues. Germline values: CDR1 SGHNT, CDR2 YYREEE (reference sequence). The CDR3 is CASSLVRQINEKLFF. The CDR3 region has the DNA TGTGCCAGCAGCTTGGTCCGTCAGATTAATGAAAAACTGTTTTTT.

The genes are TRBV19 and TRBJ1-2; D is uncertain. Germline V CDR1 and CDR2: LNHDA, SQIVND (reference sequence). The CDR3 consists of 15 residues. Trimming stripped 2 bases from V and 0 bases from J, with 10 bases between. The CDR3 protein is CASSIRTSPNYGYTF. The CDR3 DNA sequence: TGTGCCAGTAGTATAAGGACTTCTCCTAACTATGGCTACACCTTC. Full variable domain (rest looked up from reference TRBV19 and TRBJ1-2): DGGITQSPKYLFRKEGQNVTLSCEQNLNHDAMYWYRQDPGQGLRLIYYSQIVNDFQKGDIAEGYSVSREKKESFPLTVTSAQKNPTAFYLCASSIRTSPNYGYTFGSGTRLTVV.

This chain joins TRBV4-3 and TRBJ1-3, with no clear D. The CDR3 is 15 residues long. Germline CDR1 is LGHNA and CDR2 is YSLEER. V shed 1 base and J shed 4 bases, with 11 bases lying between them. The CDR3 sequence: CASSQGIRGGNTIYF. CDR3 DNA sequence: TGCGCCAGCAGCCAAGGTATCCGGGGAGGAAACACCATATATTTT.

The CDR3 DNA sequence: TGTGCCAGCAAGGTTGGCTTGAACACTGAAGCTTTCTTT. Translated: CASKVGLNTEAFF. This chain connects TRBV25-1 to TRBJ1-1; D gene ambiguous. This CDR3 is built from 13 residues. The V end was cut by 7 bases, the J end by 0 bases, with 9 bases between. Germline V gene lookup returns CDR1 MGHDK and CDR2 SYGVNS.

V and J are TRBV11-2 and TRBJ2-1; 8 nucleotides line up with TRBD2. CDR1 is SGHAT, CDR2 FQNNGV, per germline. The CDR3 runs to 16 residues. J lost 1 base, V lost 0 bases, and 2 bases had no gene match. The chain's CDR3 is CASSLEAGASYNEQFF. The CDR3, as DNA: TGTGCCAGCAGCTTAGAAGCGGGAGCGTCCTACAATGAGCAGTTCTTC.

The chain recombines TRBV7-9 with TRBJ1-2, with 8 nucleotides matching TRBD1. With V trimmed by 0 bases and J by 2 bases, 2 bases remained unmatched. CDR1 and CDR2 from the germline V gene are SEHNR and FQNEAQ (reference sequence). The CDR3 runs 15 residues. CDR3 loop: CASSLAQGANYGYTF. The CDR3 region has the DNA TGTGCCAGCAGCTTAGCGCAGGGGGCGAACTATGGCTACACCTTC.

The V call is TRBV29-1, the J call TRBJ2-5; 10 nucleotides line up with TRBD1. The end of the DNA is better explained by TRBJ2-7, so the J call may be wrong. CDR1 is SQVTM and CDR2 is ANQGSEA in the germline V gene. This CDR3 has 14 amino acids. The DNA for the CDR3 is TGCAGCGCTTCCAAGGGGGACAGGGGAACCGAGCAGTACTTC. Amino acids: CSASKGDRGTEQYF.